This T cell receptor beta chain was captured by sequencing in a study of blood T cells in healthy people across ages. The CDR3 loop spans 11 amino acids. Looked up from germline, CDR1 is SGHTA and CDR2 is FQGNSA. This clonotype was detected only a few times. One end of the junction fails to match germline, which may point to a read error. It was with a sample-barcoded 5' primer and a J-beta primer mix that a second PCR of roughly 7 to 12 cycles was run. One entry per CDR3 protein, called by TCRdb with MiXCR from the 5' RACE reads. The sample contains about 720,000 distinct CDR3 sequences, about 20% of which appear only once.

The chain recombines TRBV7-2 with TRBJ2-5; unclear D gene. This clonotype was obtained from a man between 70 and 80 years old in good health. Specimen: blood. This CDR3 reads CASSPMDEQLF. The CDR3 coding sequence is TGTGCCAGCAGCCCGATGGATGAGCAGCTCTTC. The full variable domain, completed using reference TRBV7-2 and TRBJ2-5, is GAGVSQSPSNKVTEKGKDVELRCDPISGHTALYWYRQSLGQGLEFLIYFQGNSAPDKSGLPSDRFSAERTGGSVSTLTIQRTQQEDSAVYLCASSPMDEQLFGPGTRLLVL.